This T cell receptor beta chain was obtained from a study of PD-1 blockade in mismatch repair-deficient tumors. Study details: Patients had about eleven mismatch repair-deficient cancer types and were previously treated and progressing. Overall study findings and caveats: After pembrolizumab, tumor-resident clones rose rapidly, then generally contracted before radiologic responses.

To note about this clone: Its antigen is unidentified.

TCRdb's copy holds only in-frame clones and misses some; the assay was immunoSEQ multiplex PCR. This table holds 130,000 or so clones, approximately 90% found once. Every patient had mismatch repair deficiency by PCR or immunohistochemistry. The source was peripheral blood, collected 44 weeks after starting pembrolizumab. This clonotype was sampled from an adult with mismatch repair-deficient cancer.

For the CDR3, the DNA is TGTGCCATCAGTGACGCACAGGGGAAAACCTACGAGCAGTACTTC. Translation gives CAISDAQGKTYEQYF. The rearrangement links TRBV10-3 to TRBJ2-7; 7 bases agree with TRBD1. Losses at the gene ends were 3 bases for V and 2 bases for J; bases not matched to a gene: 7. Germline V gene data show CDR1 as ENHRY and CDR2 as SYGVKD. The CDR3 extends over 15 amino acids.